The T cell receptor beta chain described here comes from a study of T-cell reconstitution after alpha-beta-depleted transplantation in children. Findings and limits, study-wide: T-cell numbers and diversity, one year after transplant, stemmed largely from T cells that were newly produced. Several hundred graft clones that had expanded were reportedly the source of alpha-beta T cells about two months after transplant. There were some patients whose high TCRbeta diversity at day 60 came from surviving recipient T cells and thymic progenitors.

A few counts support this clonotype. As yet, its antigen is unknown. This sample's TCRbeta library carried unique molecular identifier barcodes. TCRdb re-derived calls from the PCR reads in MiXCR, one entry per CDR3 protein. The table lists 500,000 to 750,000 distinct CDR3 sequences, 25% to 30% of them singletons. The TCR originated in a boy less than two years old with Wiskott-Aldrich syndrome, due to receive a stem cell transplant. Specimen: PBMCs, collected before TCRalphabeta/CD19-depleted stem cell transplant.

This CDR3 is CASSSTVERYNEQFF. The CDR3 nucleotides read TGCGCCAGCAGCTCGACGGTAGAAAGATACAATGAGCAGTTCTTC. The chain combines TRBV5-1 with TRBJ2-1; D not certain. The CDR3 length is 15 residues. CDR1 SGHRS and CDR2 YFSETQ come from the germline V gene. Deletions cut 3 bases from V and 4 bases from J, with 14 bases between.